Listed here are 25 T cell receptor beta chains from one sample, sequenced in a study of T-cell memory formation after mild COVID-19. TCRdb reanalysed the 5' RACE reads using MiXCR and keeps one entry per CDR3 protein. This sample has roughly 400,000 distinct CDR3 sequences; approximately 18% occur once, and the top ten carry around a fifth. Sequences were obtained from PBMCs or a T cell subset sorted from them (not recorded which). The receptor source for this set is a young man who had mild COVID-19 (a few samples of this study predate the infection). Cell type and time point are not known.

This chain uses TRBV29-1 with TRBJ2-5, with D uncertain. The CDR3 runs to 11 residues. Germline CDR1 and CDR2: SQVTM and ANQGSEA. V lost 2 bases to trimming and J lost 1 base, with 2 bases between them. CDR3 nucleotides: TGCAGCGTTGAAAGCCAAGAGACCCAGTACTTC. Encoded protein: CSVESQETQYF.

CDR3 DNA sequence: TGCGCCAGCAGCTTGGAGCCGGGCCAGGCTGGGCAGCAGTACTTC. Encoded protein: CASSLEPGQAGQQYF. The J gene is TRBJ2-7, the V gene TRBV5-1; D remains unclear. The CDR3 sequence is 15 residues long. V was trimmed by 0 bases and J by 8 bases, leaving 18 bases between them. Germline CDR1 is SGHRS and CDR2 is YFSETQ.

This clonotype was picked up a small number of times. This rearrangement joins TRBV6-2 or TRBV6-3 to TRBJ2-7; 9 nucleotides match TRBD2. Germline V gene data show CDR1 as MNHEY and CDR2 as SVGEGT. The J segment lost 3 bases and the V segment lost 6 bases, leaving 9 bases of the junction unmatched. The CDR3 runs to 15 residues. CDR3: CASSPLASGDYEQYV. In DNA form, the CDR3 reads TGTGCCAGCAGCCCCCTGGCTAGCGGGGACTACGAGCAGTACGTC.

DNA for the CDR3: TGTGCCAGCAGCCCCCTACAGGAGCTAGCCAAAAACATTCAGTACTTC. This sequence encodes CASSPLQELAKNIQYF. The genes are TRBV12-3 or TRBV12-4 and TRBJ2-4; D perhaps matches TRBD1 (5 bases). CDR3 length: 16 amino acids. V was pared by 6 bases and J by 0 bases, with 15 bases between.

The table lists this clonotype with a few counts. The V and J genes are TRBV20-1 and TRBJ2-7; D is perhaps TRBD2 (6 bases). The V end was cut by 0 bases, the J end by 3 bases, with 18 bases between. Germline CDR1 reads DFQATT; CDR2 reads SNEGSKA (reference sequence). The CDR3 extends over 16 amino acids. CDR3 region: CSARDPGGAVFYEQYF. Here the CDR3 DNA reads TGCAGTGCTAGAGATCCCGGAGGGGCTGTTTTCTACGAGCAGTACTTC.

The chain is built from TRBV7-2 and TRBJ1-5; D gene ambiguous. Germline V gene sequence: CDR1 SGHTA, CDR2 FQGNSA. Trimming shortened V by 5 bases and J by 5 bases, and 16 bases separated the two germline ends. The CDR3 covers 15 residues. The CDR3 is CASSPHAGGDQPQHF. The CDR3 bases are TGTGCCAGCAGCCCTCACGCGGGTGGTGATCAGCCCCAGCATTTT.

This clonotype appeared a few times. V and J are TRBV4-3 and TRBJ2-1, with unresolved D. CDR1 is LGHNA and CDR2 is YSLEER in the germline V gene. There are 15 residues in the CDR3. V lost 0 bases and J 2 bases, leaving 8 bases between the germline ends. CDR3 amino acids: CASSQDPTAYNEQFF. CDR3 in DNA: TGCGCCAGCAGCCAAGATCCCACAGCCTACAATGAGCAGTTCTTC.

The table lists this clonotype with a few counts. The V and J genes are TRBV27 and TRBJ2-1; weak D call: TRBD2 (7 bases). The germline V gene has CDR1 MNHEY and CDR2 SMNVEV (reference sequence). The V gene lost 1 base and the J gene lost 3 bases, with 13 bases spanning the gap. The CDR3 spans 16 residues. The CDR3 DNA follows: TGTGCCAGCAGTTTATATACGGGGGGCAACTACAATGAGCAGTTCTTC. Translation: CASSLYTGGNYNEQFF.

The sample holds many counts of this clonotype. The chain combines TRBV6-4 with TRBJ2-2; 8 nucleotides agree with TRBD2. The V and J ends lost 0 bases and 6 bases, in that order; junction bases with no gene match: 0. Germline CDR1 and CDR2: MRHNA and SNTAGT. CDR3 size: 14 residues. This chain's CDR3 is CASSDSTSAGELFF. CDR3 DNA sequence: TGTGCCAGCAGTGACTCGACTAGCGCCGGGGAGCTGTTTTTT.

This rearrangement joins TRBV29-1 to TRBJ1-2; D may be TRBD1 (6 bases). This CDR3 spans 16 amino acids. Germline V CDR1 and CDR2: SQVTM, ANQGSEA. Trimming removed 5 bases at V and 0 bases at J, with 19 bases between. The DNA of the CDR3 is TGCAGCGTTACCCCCAGGGGCCAGACGGCTAACTATGGCTACACCTTC. Its translation: CSVTPRGQTANYGYTF.

This clonotype was observed a handful of times. Here the CDR3 DNA reads TGTGCCAGCAGCGTAGGAGTGAGCCAAGAGACCCAGTACTTC. It codes for CASSVGVSQETQYF. This chain joins TRBV9 and TRBJ2-5; D unresolved. The ends were cut back, 0 bases at V and 1 base at J, with 7 bases in the middle. The germline V gene has CDR1 SGDLS and CDR2 YYNGEE. The CDR3 covers 14 residues. Full variable domain (rest looked up from reference TRBV9 and TRBJ2-5): DSGVTQTPKHLITATGQRVTLRCSPRSGDLSVYWYQQSLDQGLQFLIQYYNGEERAKGNILERFSAQQFPDLHSELNLSSLELGDSALYFCASSVGVSQETQYFGPGTRLLVL.

The table lists this clonotype with a few counts. The chain uses TRBV4-3 and TRBJ2-2, with D maybe TRBD2 (5 bases). Between the trimmed V and J ends, which lost 0 bases and 9 bases, there was a span of 14 bases. Looked up from germline, CDR1 is LGHNA and CDR2 is YSLEER. The CDR3 is 15 amino acids. The CDR3 reads CASSQDPDSGWELFF. DNA of the CDR3: TGCGCCAGCAGCCAAGATCCGGATTCGGGGTGGGAGCTGTTTTTT.

This clonotype was detected only a few times. The gene calls are TRBV5-5 and TRBJ1-2; TRBD1 is a possible D gene (5 bases). Germline V CDR1 and CDR2: SGHKS, YYEKEE (reference sequence). The CDR3 contains 14 residues. Trimming removed 8 bases at V and 4 bases at J, with 18 bases between. CDR3 region: CASQSQGASYGYTF. The CDR3 region has the DNA TGTGCCAGTCAATCGCAAGGGGCCTCCTATGGCTACACCTTC.

This clonotype was recorded a few times. DNA of the CDR3: TGTGCCAGCAGCTTAGTAGAGACAGGGGCCTACTTC. Its translation: CASSLVETGAYF. V usage is TRBV7-8 and J usage is TRBJ2-7, with 8 bases matching TRBD1. This CDR3 is built from 12 residues. The trim removed 1 base at V and 13 bases at J, leaving 6 bases unmatched. Germline V gene data show CDR1 as SGHVS and CDR2 as FQNEAQ. Supplemented by reference TRBV7-8 and TRBJ2-7, the full variable domain reads GAGVSQSPRYKVAKRGQDVALRCDPISGHVSLFWYQQALGQGPEFLTYFQNEAQLDKSGLPSDRFFAERPEGSVSTLKIQRTQQEDSAVYLCASSLVETGAYFGPGTRLTVT.

J is TRBJ1-1 and V is TRBV5-1; a weak D match, TRBD1 (6 bases). Germline V lookup: CDR1 SGHRS, CDR2 YFSETQ. This CDR3 comprises 13 residues. Trimming stripped 3 bases from V and 4 bases from J, with 10 bases between. CDR3 sequence (DNA): TGCGCCAGCAGCTCGAGGGGGTTCACTGAAGCTTTCTTT. This gives the protein CASSSRGFTEAFF.

This clonotype was found many times. The genes are TRBV7-2 and TRBJ1-1; D perhaps matches TRBD1 (5 bases). CDR1 is SGHTA, CDR2 FQGNSA, per germline. Trimming shortened V by 1 base and J by 4 bases, and 13 bases separated the two germline ends. The CDR3 has 15 amino acids. The CDR3 bases are TGTGCCAGCAGCTTAGTAGCAGGGCTGGGCACTGAAGCTTTCTTT. As protein: CASSLVAGLGTEAFF.

This clonotype was recorded a few times. This chain connects TRBV19 to TRBJ1-1; tentative D call: TRBD1 (5 bases). The V end lost 3 bases, the J end lost 4 bases, and 12 bases lay between the germline ends. The germline CDR1 and CDR2 sequences are LNHDA and SQIVND (reference sequence). CDR3 size: 14 residues. CDR3 sequence reads: CASSIIGARTEAFF. Here the CDR3 DNA reads TGTGCCAGTAGTATTATCGGGGCTCGCACTGAAGCTTTCTTT.

The rearrangement uses TRBV6-5 and TRBJ1-1; 8 bases are shared with TRBD1. With 5 bases clipped from V and 0 bases from J, the junction kept 8 bases outside the gene matches. Germline CDR1 MNHEY, CDR2 SVGAGI. The CDR3 totals 16 residues. For the CDR3, the DNA is TGTGCCAGCAGTGCCCCAGGGGGCGGGGTGAACACTGAAGCTTTCTTT. It is translated as CASSAPGGGVNTEAFF.

The chain is built from TRBV12-3 or TRBV12-4 and TRBJ2-1, with D hard to call. The CDR3 is made up of 16 amino acids. V shed 5 bases and J shed 0 bases, with 14 bases lying between them. CDR3 sequence (DNA): TGTGCCAGCAGTCCGCGACTCGTACTCTCCTACAATGAGCAGTTCTTC. Translating it yields CASSPRLVLSYNEQFF.

V usage is TRBV29-1 and J usage is TRBJ1-1; D remains ambiguous. With 5 bases removed from V and 3 bases from J, the gap between germline ends came to 7 bases. CDR3 length: 11 residues. Germline values: CDR1 SQVTM, CDR2 ANQGSEA. Here the CDR3 DNA reads TGCAGCGTTCTGTGGGACACTGAAGCTTTCTTT. Amino acid sequence: CSVLWDTEAFF.

V gene TRBV12-3 or TRBV12-4 combines with J gene TRBJ1-1; no clear D gene. The V gene lost 2 bases and the J gene lost 10 bases, with 8 bases spanning the gap. The CDR3 length is 11 residues. CDR3 region: CASSLRSGAFF. The CDR3, as DNA: TGTGCCAGCAGTTTACGGTCCGGAGCTTTCTTT.

There are a few counts of this clonotype. The V call is TRBV12-3 or TRBV12-4, the J call TRBJ2-5, with 8 bases that match TRBD1. This CDR3 is built from 13 residues. Trimming cost V 5 bases and J 5 bases; bases outside gene matches: 4. CDR3 bases: TGTGCCAGCAGTGCCGACAGGGGTGAGACCCAGTACTTC. Residues: CASSADRGETQYF.

This clonotype has only a few counts. The rearrangement links TRBV4-3 to TRBJ2-1; TRBD1 matches 12 bases. The CDR3 sequence is 16 residues long. J was trimmed by 8 bases and V by 0 bases; bases with no gene match: 5. The germline CDR1 and CDR2 sequences are LGHNA and YSLEER. The CDR3 DNA is TGCGCCAGCAGCCAAGATCCGGGACAGGGGGCAGATGAGCAGTTCTTC. Residues: CASSQDPGQGADEQFF.

This clonotype was counted between two and nine times. The CDR3 sequence: CASSPRPGQDTDTQYF. CDR3 nucleotide sequence: TGTGCCAGCAGTCCCAGACCGGGGCAAGACACAGATACGCAGTATTTT. The J gene is TRBJ2-3, the V gene TRBV7-9, with D perhaps TRBD1 or TRBD2 (5 bases each). The CDR3 consists of 16 residues. V was pared by 6 bases and J by 2 bases, with 18 bases between. Germline values: CDR1 SEHNR, CDR2 FQNEAQ (reference sequence).

This clonotype has only a few counts. The V call is TRBV6-1, the J call TRBJ1-1; maybe TRBD1 (6 bases). V lost 5 bases to trimming and J lost 0 bases, with 16 bases between them. The germline V gene encodes CDR1 MNHNS and CDR2 SASEGT. The CDR3 spans 16 residues. CDR3 region: CASSLGGGEMNTEAFF. As DNA, the CDR3 is TGTGCCAGCAGTCTAGGGGGAGGTGAAATGAACACTGAAGCTTTCTTT.